The rows below give T cell receptor beta chains drawn from one sample of a study of shared clonotypes between healthy human individuals. The repertoire was sequenced with immunoSEQ multiplex PCR; TCRdb's copy has only in-frame clones and lacks some. Altogether 2 million to 3 million clones are present, more than 85% being singletons, with the ten largest covering approximately 0.36%. The sequenced sample was naive CD4+ T cells from PBMCs. Every receptor here comes from a man aged 18 to 29 in good health. Some clones in this sample may be carry-over from other donors' samples. Both conserved end residues are part of each CDR3. The order of the fields is J gene, clone size, D gene, V gene, CDR3 DNA, CDR3 protein. D genes are given only for firm matches. Clone size is not always given. Where it is, it says once, few, many or a class for expanded clones.

TRBJ2-7 | . | . | TRBV28 | TGTGCCAGCAGTTTACCTACCCGCAGGGGTAACGAGCAGTACTTC | CASSLPTRRGNEQYF
TRBJ1-1 | . | . | TRBV6-5 | TGTGCCAGCAGCACAGGGCGGAGGGAATGGGCTTTCTTT | CASSTGRREWAFF
TRBJ2-1 | once | . | TRBV7-3 | TGTGCCAGCAGCTTACTCGGGAGCACTGAGCAGTTCTTC | CASSLLGSTEQFF
TRBJ1-3 | once | . | TRBV9 | TGTGCCAGCAGCGCCGGACACGCCTCTGGAAACACCATATATTTT | CASSAGHASGNTIYF
TRBJ1-4 | once | TRBD1 | TRBV19 | TGTGCCAGTAGTACGTCCGGGACAGCGATGGAAAAACTGTTTTTT | CASSTSGTAMEKLFF
TRBJ1-5 | . | . | TRBV12-5 | TGTGCTAGTACATCATGGCCGCCTGGGCGGCAGCCCCAGCATTTT | CASTSWPPGRQPQHF
TRBJ2-1 | . | . | TRBV5-1 | TGCGCCAGCAGGGATGGAGTTGACAATGAGCAGTTCTTC | CASRDGVDNEQFF
TRBJ2-3 | once | TRBD2 | TRBV27 | TGTGCCAGCAGGGGCGGGGGGGAGGTGCCAGATACGCAGTATTTT | CASRGGGEVPDTQYF
TRBJ2-3 | . | TRBD2 | TRBV2 | TGTGCCAGCAGTGTGGGCGGACTAGCGTCGCGAGGGGCAGGGACGCAGTATTTT | CASSVGGLASRGAGTQYF
TRBJ2-5 | . | . | TRBV29-1 | TGCAGCGGTGGAGGGCCAGTGTTAGAAGAGACCCAGTACTTC | CSGGGPVLEETQYF
TRBJ2-5 | . | TRBD1 | TRBV7-3 | TGTGCCAGCAGCCTTAGGGGTCCGGGACAGGGTACCCCTAGAGAGACCCAGTACTTC | CASSLRGPGQGTPRETQYF
TRBJ1-6 | . | . | TRBV9 | TGTGCCAGCAGCGCGAGGGACACCTACTCACCCCTCCACTTT | CASSARDTYSPLHF
TRBJ2-6 | . | . | TRBV5-1 | TGCGCCAGCAGCTCCAAGGGTGGGGCCAACGTCCTGACTTTC | CASSSKGGANVLTF
TRBJ1-1 | . | . | TRBV10-3 | TGTGCCACCCGGAACACTGAAGCTTTCTTT | CATRNTEAFF
TRBJ1-2 | once | . | TRBV12-5 | TGTGCTAGTGGTTCGCCGGGTTTTGGCTACACCTTC | CASGSPGFGYTF
TRBJ2-2 | . | . | TRBV28 | TGTGCCAGCAGCCTACTTAGTCTCCCAGGGAAAGGCGGGGAGCTGTTTTTT | CASSLLSLPGKGGELFF
TRBJ2-7 | . | TRBD1 | TRBV9 | TGTGCCAGCAGCCCCTGGGACAGGATCTCCTACGAGCAGTACTTC | CASSPWDRISYEQYF
TRBJ2-7 | . | . | TRBV11-2 | TGTGCCAGCAGCTTAGAAGGAGGGACGGGAGAGCAGTACTTC | CASSLEGGTGEQYF
TRBJ2-4 | . | TRBD2 | TRBV28 | TGTGCCAGCAGTCCGGCCCTAGCGGGAGCGCCCTTTCTTGCCAAAAACATTCAGTACTTC | CASSPALAGAPFLAKNIQYF
TRBJ1-4 | . | . | TRBV5-4 | TGTGCCAGCAGCGCCGAGGGGGTTGGAGAAAAACTGTTTTTT | CASSAEGVGEKLFF
TRBJ2-1 | . | . | TRBV9 | TGTGCCAGCAGCGTAGAGCTAGCGCACTCCTACAATGAGCAGTTCTTC | CASSVELAHSYNEQFF
TRBJ2-7 | . | . | TRBV28 | TGTGCCAGCAGTTCGGGACCCCCCGTCCACGAGCAGTACTTC | CASSSGPPVHEQYF
TRBJ1-2 | once | . | TRBV29-1 | TGCAGCGTTGAAGACGACCGACTCCCGGACTATGGCTACACCTTC | CSVEDDRLPDYGYTF
TRBJ1-1 | . | TRBD1 | TRBV18 | TGTGCCAGCTCATCACGACAGGGTAACACTGAAGCTTTCTTT | CASSSRQGNTEAFF
TRBJ1-5 | . | . | TRBV4-1 | TGCGCCAGCAGCCATTCAGGAAACGGGGGCAATCAGCCCCAGCATTTT | CASSHSGNGGNQPQHF
TRBJ1-2 | . | TRBD1 | TRBV9 | TGTGCCAGCAGCTCAGGGGGGGGCCTCCGTAACTATGGCTACACCTTC | CASSSGGGLRNYGYTF
TRBJ2-3 | . | . | TRBV10-3 | TGTGCCTCCTCGGACGGGGATACGCAGTATTTT | CASSDGDTQYF
TRBJ2-2 | . | TRBD2 | TRBV19 | TGTGCCAGTAGTACTAGCGGGCGAGCTATCACCGGGGAGCTGTTTTTT | CASSTSGRAITGELFF
TRBJ1-6 | . | . | TRBV5-1 | TGCGCCAGCAGCCCATCTGGAGGGGACGTCTCACCCCTCCACTTT | CASSPSGGDVSPLHF
TRBJ1-1 | few | TRBD1 | TRBV2 | TGTGCCAGCCTTCGGGACAGCGCGACTGAAGCTTTCTTT | CASLRDSATEAFF
TRBJ2-5 | . | TRBD2 | TRBV7-3 | TGTGCCAGCAGCCCGGGACTACCCGAAGGGACCCAGTACTTC | CASSPGLPEGTQYF
TRBJ2-5 | . | TRBD2 | TRBV9 | TGTGCCAGCAGCCTGGGGACTACCCAAGAGACCCAGTACTTC | CASSLGTTQETQYF
TRBJ2-7 | . | . | TRBV7-9 | TGTGCCAGCAGCCGGGAATACTCCTACGAGCAGTACTTC | CASSREYSYEQYF
TRBJ2-2 | . | . | TRBV11-3 | TGTGCCAGCAGCTTTAGAGGGGGAGTTGGGACCGGGGAGCTGTTTTTT | CASSFRGGVGTGELFF
TRBJ2-1 | . | . | TRBV7-3 | TGTGCCAGCAGCTTCGGTAACAGCGTTAATGAGCAGTTCTTC | CASSFGNSVNEQFF
TRBJ1-1 | . | . | TRBV6-5 | TGTGCCAGCAGTTACTCTGAGATGGACACTGAAGCTTTCTTT | CASSYSEMDTEAFF
TRBJ2-3 | . | TRBD2 | TRBV5-1 | TGCGCCAGCAGCCTACTAGCGGGTAGCACAGATACGCAGTATTTT | CASSLLAGSTDTQYF
TRBJ2-1 | . | TRBD2 | TRBV4-1 | TGCGCCAGCAGCCGGGAGGGTCTAGCGGCCTACAATGAGCAGTTCTTC | CASSREGLAAYNEQFF
TRBJ2-1 | . | TRBD2 | TRBV9 | TGTGCCAGCAGTCTAGCGGGAAATCATGAGCAGTTCTTC | CASSLAGNHEQFF
TRBJ1-5 | . | . | TRBV18 | TGTGCCAGCTCATTGTATGTGGAGGGGGGCAATCAGCCCCAGCATTTT | CASSLYVEGGNQPQHF
TRBJ2-7 | . | . | TRBV6-1 | TGTGCCAGCAGCGATCGGGGGACGGAAGCCTACGAGCAGTACTTC | CASSDRGTEAYEQYF
TRBJ2-7 | . | . | TRBV21-1 | TGTGCCAGCAGCAAAGTGAGTTTGAGGAGGACTTCCTACGAGCAGTACTTC | CASSKVSLRRTSYEQYF
TRBJ2-2 | . | . | TRBV4-1 | TGCGCCAGCAGCCCGGAAGGATGGAACACCGGGGAGCTGTTTTTT | CASSPEGWNTGELFF
TRBJ1-2 | . | . | TRBV18 | TGTGCCAGCTCCCCTACGGGGAGGGACTATGGCTACACCTTC | CASSPTGRDYGYTF
TRBJ1-2 | . | . | TRBV30 | TGTGCCTGGAGTTTAGGCAGGGTTAACTATGGCTACACCTTC | CAWSLGRVNYGYTF
TRBJ2-2 | . | . | TRBV30 | TGTGCCTGGAGTTTTAGGGTTGACGGGGAGTTGTTTTTT | CAWSFRVDGELFF
TRBJ2-6 | . | TRBD1 | TRBV28 | TGTGCCAGCAGTACAGACAGGGGCGCGGTAGTCGGGGCCAACGTCCTGACTTTC | CASSTDRGAVVGANVLTF
TRBJ1-5 | . | . | TRBV28 | TGTGCCAGCAATAAAAGGGTTAATCAGCCCCAGCATTTT | CASNKRVNQPQHF
TRBJ2-1 | . | . | TRBV5-1 | TGCGCCAGCAGCTTATCGAATGAGCAGTTCTTC | CASSLSNEQFF
TRBJ2-1 | once | . | TRBV12-2 | TGTGTCTGGGGACCCCCCTACAATGAGCAGTTCTTC | CVWGPPYNEQFF
TRBJ1-1 | . | TRBD1 | TRBV5-6 | TGTGCCAGCAGCTTGAGTTGGGACAGGGTTGTCACTGAAGCTTTCTTT | CASSLSWDRVVTEAFF
TRBJ2-1 | . | TRBD2 | TRBV18 | TGTGCCAGCTCAACCGGACTAGCCAATGAGCAGTTCTTC | CASSTGLANEQFF